Listed here are 26 T cell receptor beta chains from one sample, sequenced in a study of blood T cell repertoires in COVID-19. Repertoires were generated with immunoSEQ multiplex PCR, while TCRdb's copy carries only in-frame clones and drops some. The sample includes 180,000 or so clones, around 83% of them seen just once. The sequenced sample consisted of peripheral blood. All receptors come from a woman in her sixties or seventies with acute or convalescent COVID-19.

This chain's CDR3 is CASSPAPWALSGNTIYF. The DNA for the CDR3 is TGTGCCAGCAGCCCGGCACCTTGGGCCCTCTCTGGAAACACCATATATTTT. The chain carries TRBV4-2 and TRBJ1-3; no firm D call. Germline CDR1 is LGHNA and CDR2 is YNFKEQ. Trimming removed 4 bases at V and 0 bases at J, with 16 bases between. The CDR3 sequence is 17 residues long.

V gene TRBV19 combines with J gene TRBJ2-1, with D perhaps TRBD2 (6 bases). V was trimmed by 4 bases and J by 9 bases, leaving 22 bases between them. Germline CDR1 reads LNHDA; CDR2 reads SQIVND (reference sequence). CDR3 size: 16 residues. The CDR3 nucleotides read TGTGCCAGTAGTACGACTCCGTCCGGGGGAGGAGGTGAGCAGTTCTTC. Translating it yields CASSTTPSGGGGEQFF.

This clone was seen once. The rearrangement links TRBV14 to TRBJ2-5, with TRBD2 as a possible D gene (6 bases). Germline CDR1 SGHDN, CDR2 FVKESK. The V gene lost 4 bases and the J gene lost 2 bases, with 17 bases spanning the gap. This CDR3 spans 16 amino acids. In DNA, the CDR3 is TGTGCCAGCAGCCTGTACCGGGACTGGAGACAAGAGACCCAGTACTTC. Translating gives CASSLYRDWRQETQYF. Based on the CDR3 plus reference TRBV14 and TRBJ2-5, the full variable domain is EAGVTQFPSHSVIEKGQTVTLRCDPISGHDNLYWYRRVMGKEIKFLLHFVKESKQDESGMPNNRFLAERTGGTYSTLKVQPAELEDSGVYFCASSLYRDWRQETQYFGPGTRLLVL.

The chain joins TRBV5-5 to TRBJ1-1; 10 nucleotides line up with TRBD1. This CDR3 has 14 residues. Germline-derived CDR1 and CDR2 are SGHKS and YYEKEE (reference sequence). V shed 4 bases, J shed 2 bases, and the junction held 2 bases outside the gene matches. CDR3 coding DNA: TGTGCCAGCAGCCGGACAGGGGGTAACACTGAAGCTTTCTTT. Protein: CASSRTGGNTEAFF.

V and J are TRBV11-1 and TRBJ1-1; D is unresolved. Trimming stripped 1 base from V and 1 base from J, with 4 bases between. CDR1 SGHAT and CDR2 FQDESV come from the germline V gene (reference sequence). The CDR3 runs to 13 residues. The CDR3 sequence: CASSLGGNTEAFF. The CDR3 coding sequence is TGTGCCAGCAGCTTAGGAGGGAACACTGAAGCTTTCTTT.

The chain links TRBV27 to TRBJ1-2; perhaps TRBD1 as D (6 bases). Germline V gene lookup returns CDR1 MNHEY and CDR2 SMNVEV (reference sequence). V lost 0 bases and J lost 7, with 24 bases in between. The CDR3 sequence is 18 residues long. CDR3 in amino acids: CASSLSTPLLTGTSGYTF. The DNA of the CDR3 is TGTGCCAGCAGTTTATCGACCCCTCTCCTGACAGGCACTAGTGGCTACACCTTC.

This chain connects TRBV7-3 to TRBJ2-3; a possible D gene is TRBD1 (5 bases). The CDR3 has 12 amino acids. Trimming stripped 5 bases from V and 6 bases from J, with 9 bases between. The germline V gene encodes CDR1 SGHTA and CDR2 FQGTGA. CDR3 bases: TGTGCCAGCAGCCCCGCAGGGGATACGCAGTATTTT. This translates into CASSPAGDTQYF.

The chain couples TRBV11-3 to TRBJ1-2; D is undetermined. Germline-derived CDR1 and CDR2 are SGHNT and YENEEA. The CDR3 length is 14 residues. Trimming pared 4 bases from V and 6 bases from J, leaving 15 bases between. CDR3 sequence: CASSSLAGLDGYTF. The CDR3 region has the DNA TGTGCCAGCAGCTCCCTCGCCGGGTTGGATGGCTACACCTTC. The full variable domain, its missing parts supplied by reference TRBV11-3 and TRBJ1-2, is EAGVVQSPRYKIIEKKQPVAFWCNPISGHNTLYWYLQNLGQGPELLIRYENEEAVDDSQLPKDRFSAERLKGVDSTLKIQPAELGDSAVYLCASSSLAGLDGYTFGSGTRLTVV.

This clone was seen only a few times. The rearrangement joins TRBV28 to TRBJ2-1; possibly TRBD2 for D (6 bases). The ends were cut back, 4 bases at V and 0 bases at J, with 19 bases in the middle. This CDR3 has 18 amino acids. Germline-derived CDR1 and CDR2 are MDHEN and SYDVKM. DNA of the CDR3: TGTGCCAGCAGTTCCTATGGGAGGTCCCCTAGCTCCTACAATGAGCAGTTCTTC. It codes for CASSSYGRSPSSYNEQFF.

V and J are TRBV24-1 and TRBJ2-2; 7 bases align to TRBD2. The CDR3 consists of 15 residues. Germline CDR1 is KGHDR and CDR2 is SFDVKD. The V gene end was trimmed by 5 bases and the J gene end by 4 bases; junction bases not matched to a gene: 6. This chain's CDR3 is CATSGAGFATGELFF. CDR3 DNA sequence: TGTGCCACCAGTGGAGCGGGATTCGCCACCGGGGAGCTGTTTTTT.

The CDR3 sequence is CASSNRPDTEAFF. For the CDR3, the DNA is TGTGCCAGTAGTAACAGACCAGACACTGAAGCTTTCTTT. The chain employs TRBV19 and TRBJ1-1; D is ambiguous. The germline V gene has CDR1 LNHDA and CDR2 SQIVND (reference sequence). The CDR3 loop spans 13 amino acids. V was pared by 4 bases and J by 3 bases, with 9 bases between.

In DNA form, the CDR3 reads TGTGCCAGCAGTTCCTCAGGGGGTTTTGGCTACACCTTC. Its protein is CASSSSGGFGYTF. J is TRBJ1-2 and V is TRBV12-3 or TRBV12-4; TRBD1 aligns across 7 bases. J was trimmed by 7 bases and V by 4 bases; bases with no gene match: 6. The CDR3 sequence is 13 residues long.

This clone was seen just once. CDR3 region: CASSLGGLLSGNTIYF. CDR3 nucleotides: TGTGCCAGCAGCTTAGGCGGACTACTTTCTGGAAACACCATATATTTT. J is TRBJ1-3 and V is TRBV11-2; D gene ambiguous. This CDR3 is 16 amino acids long. Germline V gene data show CDR1 as SGHAT and CDR2 as FQNNGV. The germline V and J ends were trimmed by 1 base and 1 base, with 11 bases remaining between them.

This chain links TRBV28 with TRBJ1-4, with TRBD1 identical over 7 bases. With 6 bases clipped from V and 15 bases from J, the junction kept 7 bases outside the gene matches. The CDR3 sequence is 11 residues long. Germline V gene sequence: CDR1 MDHEN, CDR2 SYDVKM. The CDR3 sequence: CASRAPGQVFF. Written as DNA, the CDR3 is TGTGCCAGCAGGGCCCCAGGACAGGTGTTTTTT. Full variable domain (remainder filled in from reference TRBV28 and TRBJ1-4): DVKVTQSSRYLVKRTGEKVFLECVQDMDHENMFWYRQDPGLGLRLIYFSYDVKMKEKGDIPEGYSVSREKKERFSLILESASTNQTSMYLCASRAPGQVFFGSGTQLSVL.

The sample holds one count of this clone. This chain uses TRBV28 with TRBJ1-2; D might be TRBD1 (5 bases). V was cut by 7 bases and J by 1 base, with 16 bases left in between. The CDR3 is 15 residues long. CDR1 is MDHEN, CDR2 SYDVKM, per germline. The CDR3 here is CASIPRSGGNYGYTF. DNA for the CDR3: TGTGCCAGCATCCCCCGTTCGGGGGGTAACTATGGCTACACCTTC.

The chain has TRBV28 and TRBJ2-3; the match to TRBD2 covers 7 bases. The CDR3 totals 16 residues. Losses at the gene ends were 9 bases for V and 0 bases for J; bases not matched to a gene: 12. Germline values: CDR1 MDHEN, CDR2 SYDVKM. The CDR3 loop reads CASKEAGYASTDTQYF. In DNA form, the CDR3 reads TGTGCCAGTAAGGAAGCGGGGTACGCTAGCACAGATACGCAGTATTTT.

The V gene is TRBV4-1, the J gene TRBJ2-3; perhaps TRBD1 as D (6 bases). CDR1 and CDR2 from the germline V gene are MGHRA and YSYEKL. The V gene lost 3 bases and the J gene lost 2 bases, with 15 bases spanning the gap. The CDR3 spans 16 residues. CDR3 coding DNA: TGCGCCAGCAGCCATCCACAGGGTTGGGACACAGATACGCAGTATTTT. It codes for CASSHPQGWDTDTQYF.

The chain links TRBV7-2 to TRBJ1-2; 12 positions match TRBD1. The ends lost 5 bases at V and 8 bases at J; junction bases unmatched: 3. From germline, CDR1 is SGHTA and CDR2 FQGNSA. The length of the CDR3 is 13 residues. The CDR3 spells CASSSGTGGGYTF. In DNA, the CDR3 is TGTGCCAGCAGCAGCGGGACAGGGGGCGGCTACACCTTC. The full variable domain, completed using reference TRBV7-2 and TRBJ1-2, is GAGVSQSPSNKVTEKGKDVELRCDPISGHTALYWYRQSLGQGLEFLIYFQGNSAPDKSGLPSDRFSAERTGGSVSTLTIQRTQQEDSAVYLCASSSGTGGGYTFGSGTRLTVV.

In its sample, this clone was seen a few times. The rearrangement uses TRBV10-3 and TRBJ1-3; D gene ambiguous. Germline values: CDR1 ENHRY, CDR2 SYGVKD. CDR3 size: 15 residues. As DNA, the CDR3 is TGTGCAACCTGGCAGGCAGAGCTATCTGGAAACACCATATATTTT. It encodes CATWQAELSGNTIYF.

The rearrangement links TRBV7-8 to TRBJ2-2, with 10 bases identical to TRBD2. Germline V gene data show CDR1 as SGHVS and CDR2 as FQNEAQ. V dropped 1 base and J dropped 6; count of bases not matched to a gene: 5. This CDR3 is 16 amino acids long. In nucleotides, the CDR3 is TGTGCCAGCAGCTTAGAAGCGGGAGGGCCAGCCGGGGAGCTGTTTTTT. Its protein product is CASSLEAGGPAGELFF. The full variable domain, rest sourced from reference TRBV7-8 and TRBJ2-2, is GAGVSQSPRYKVAKRGQDVALRCDPISGHVSLFWYQQALGQGPEFLTYFQNEAQLDKSGLPSDRFFAERPEGSVSTLKIQRTQQEDSAVYLCASSLEAGGPAGELFFGEGSRLTVL.

This clone was observed a handful of times. The J gene is TRBJ2-1, the V gene TRBV2, with TRBD1 matching 7 bases. CDR3 size: 14 residues. With 7 bases clipped from V and 10 bases from J, the junction kept 13 bases outside the gene matches. The germline V gene encodes CDR1 SNHLY and CDR2 FYNNEI. The DNA of the CDR3 is TGTGCCAGCACTAGACAGGGTTTGGGAAGGGAGCAGTTCTTC. It codes for CASTRQGLGREQFF.

This CDR3 is CASSRRQVLVNTEAFF. DNA of the CDR3: TGTGCCAGCAGCCGCCGACAGGTCCTTGTGAACACTGAAGCTTTCTTT. The chain carries TRBV3-1 (or the pseudogene TRBV3-2) and TRBJ1-1; a weak D match, TRBD1 (6 bases). V was shortened by 4 bases and J by 0 bases, with 15 bases between the two germline ends. This CDR3 spans 16 amino acids. Per the germline V gene, CDR1 is LGHDT and CDR2 is YNNKEL (reference sequence).

The gene calls are TRBV18 and TRBJ2-1, with 9 bases aligning to TRBD2. Per germline, CDR1 KGHSH and CDR2 LQKENI. CDR3 length equals 15 residues. V was clipped by 5 bases and J by 5 bases; unmatched bases: 7. CDR3 DNA: TGTGCCAGCTCATTGGGACTAGCAGCCAACAATGAGCAGTTCTTC. Amino acid sequence: CASSLGLAANNEQFF.

The gene calls are TRBV10-3 and TRBJ2-5; 8 bases align to TRBD1. The CDR3 is made up of 14 amino acids. Germline assignment: CDR1 ENHRY and CDR2 SYGVKD. Trimming cost V 6 bases and J 4 bases; bases outside gene matches: 7. The CDR3 DNA reads TGTGCCATCAGACAAGACAGGGGAGGAGAGACCCAGTACTTC. Amino acid sequence: CAIRQDRGGETQYF.

The CDR3 DNA reads as TGTGCCAGCGGGCGGGGCCGCACAGATACGCAGTATTTT. Its translation is CASGRGRTDTQYF. This chain links TRBV11-1 with TRBJ2-3; TRBD2 is a possible D gene (6 bases). CDR1 SGHAT and CDR2 FQDESV come from the germline V gene (reference sequence). Deletions cut 8 bases from V and 1 base from J, with 10 bases between. This CDR3 is built from 13 residues.

This chain uses TRBV6-5 with TRBJ2-1, with 8 bases identical to TRBD1. The V gene end was trimmed by 5 bases and the J gene end by 0 bases; junction bases not matched to a gene: 3. The CDR3 loop spans 15 amino acids. Germline values: CDR1 MNHEY, CDR2 SVGAGI. Written as DNA, the CDR3 is TGTGCCAGCAGTAAGACAGGGGTCTCCTACAATGAGCAGTTCTTC. Translation gives CASSKTGVSYNEQFF.